This T cell receptor beta chain was documented in a study of blood T cell repertoires in COVID-19. Per the original data handling: Using reference gene primer amplification, nucleated cell counts were estimated. Clones were sequenced by immunoSEQ multiplex PCR, and TCRdb holds only the in-frame ones, with some missing. That table gives V, J and clone size, and the DNA gave D and trimming. The table includes roughly 100,000 clones, about nine tenths detected once. This CDR3 region has 14 residues. V lost 4 bases and J lost 8, with 16 bases in between. The germline CDR1 and CDR2 sequences are SGHDT and YYEEEE.

Sequencing was carried out using peripheral blood. This chain connects TRBV5-6 to TRBJ1-3; unclear D gene. The TCR sequence derives from a woman between 50 and 59 years old with COVID-19, enrolled during active disease. This CDR3 is CASSIGESEYTIYF. The CDR3, as DNA: TGTGCCAGCAGCATCGGCGAGTCGGAGTACACCATATATTTT.